The source of this T cell receptor (beta chain) is a study of blood T cells in healthy people across ages. The CDR3 has 13 amino acids. The germline V and J ends were trimmed by 5 bases and 11 bases, with 18 bases remaining between them. CDR1 SNHLY and CDR2 FYNNEI come from the germline V gene. All donors came from Russia, were Caucasian and healthy, and spanned ages about 6 to 100. Donors each provided roughly 9.6 milliliters of peripheral blood. Then a second PCR, running roughly 7 to 12 cycles, was carried out with a sample-barcoded 5' primer and a J-beta primer mix. TCRdb re-analysed the 5' RACE reads in MiXCR, keeping a single row per CDR3 protein. The table shows around 750,000 distinct CDR3 sequences, with 50% to 65% occurring only once. General observations from the study: Naive T cell percentage strongly correlated with TCR beta diversity.

With regard to this clonotype: Its antigen is currently unknown. Possible read error: a much larger clone is one base away.

The chain couples TRBV2 to TRBJ2-5; D gene unclear. Material: blood. This TCR derives from a man older than 75 in good health. CDR3 DNA sequence: TGTGCCAGCAGTACCGTAAGCGTCCTTCAGCAGTACTTC. Translating it yields CASSTVSVLQQYF.